This entry is about one TCR beta chain. Which antigen it targets is not known. No base quality values were provided; no much bigger clone lies one nucleotide off. The data derive from a study of blood T cell repertoires in COVID-19 (dated by TCRdb to the early 2020s). Study-wide context: The collaborator samples originated in the United States, Italy and Spain and spanned the acute and convalescent phases of COVID-19. Where available, HLA class I and class II types were taken from metadata supplied by the sample provider and were not determined by assay-based typing. Subjects who had been exposed to COVID-19, were actively infected with it, or had recovered from it provided the deeply sampled blood TCRbeta repertoires that made up the dataset. Samples were obtained from the ongoing ImmuneRACE study (first 160 participants) and from some 1,300 subjects provided by 6 global collaborators. The repertoires were released in a freely available public database intended as a resource for research on the immune response to SARS-CoV-2. Nearly every sample came with metadata listing a de-identified subject ID, COVID-19 status, age in years and sex. The material from the prospective study consisted of cDNA or gDNA derived from T cells, B-cell-depleted T cells, or PBMCs.

Results the study describes overall, beyond this receptor: Clinical and demographic metadata were provided uncurated, with the amount varying by source and participant.

Collaborating institutions collected whole blood in K2EDTA tubes following their own protocols. For TCRbeta analysis, collaborators shipped samples as frozen whole blood, isolated PBMCs, or DNA extracted from either of those sample types. CDR3 length: 17 amino acids, cysteine to phenylalanine. The kept DNA is CDR3 alone, 51 bases in frame from the first base. Trimming takes 4 bases off V and 1 base off J; junction bases not matched to a gene: 8. Sequences SGHRS (CDR1) and YFSETQ (CDR2) are obtained from the germline V gene. The immunoSEQ Assay, a bias-controlled multiplex PCR, was used to amplify TCRbeta CDR3 regions from genomic DNA. As for how the authors treated the data: The number of nucleated cells in each sample was estimated from the amplification of reference gene primers within the assay. To quantify the absolute abundance of each unique TCRbeta CDR3 rearrangement, sequence reads were collapsed and filtered. Productive Simpson clonality was computed per sample as the square root of Simpson's diversity index over productive rearrangements. As stored in TCRdb, this immuneACCESS dataset retains in-frame rearrangements with V and J assigned. A fraction of the clones does not appear; measured against another copy, unresolved V genes explain less than half of the discrepancy, and the remainder lacks a known reason. D and trimming come from the DNA, and the V and J calls and clone size come from that table. Recorded for this sample are over 85,000 clones; approximately 84% of them occurred a single time. Jointly, the top ten make up 4.5% of the sample.

The rearrangement joined TRBV5-1 to TRBJ2-6, with 7 middle bases fitting TRBD1. The receptor's source is a human donor in a cohort sampled during active COVID-19. Source material: peripheral blood. CDR3 protein: CASSGRTGPSGANVLTF. Here is the DNA: TGCGCCAGCAGCGGAAGGACAGGACCATCTGGGGCCAACGTCCTGACTTTC. The variable domain in full, with residues beyond the CDR3 obtained from the reference TRBV5-1 and TRBJ2-6 genes, is KAGVTQTPRYLIKTRGQQVTLSCSPISGHRSVSWYQQTPGQGLQFLFEYFSETQRNKGNFPGRFSGRQFSNSRSEMNVSTLELGDSALYLCASSGRTGPSGANVLTFGAGSRLTVL.